This T cell receptor (beta chain) was profiled in a study of CDR3 diversity in severe acne (dated by TCRdb to the late 2010s). Library creation used PCR. The instrument given in TCRdb is Illumina HiSeq 2000. The public reads were reanalyzed by TCRdb: fastp trimming at Q25, MiXCR alignment, in-frame beta chains only. Identical CDR3 protein sequences are pooled into one entry, listed with their most common genes and DNA. Across this sample there are some 85,000 distinct CDR3 sequences, with approximately 54% seen only once. The ten most abundant clones make up 11% of the sample. As concerns this clonotype: No antigen is known for it. Likely a read error: the CDR3 ends without its conserved phenylalanine or tryptophan.

V is clipped by 1 base and J by 6 bases, and the sequence between their germline boundaries is 15 bases long. The CDR3 is made up of 15 amino acids, end residues included. The retained sequence is limited to the CDR3, 45 bases, with the frame set at the first base. The germline V gene encodes CDR1 MGHRA and CDR2 YSYEKL. The rearranged segments are TRBV4-1 and TRBJ1-1; the D region possibly corresponds to TRBD1 (6 bases align). This receptor was identified in a male donor with severe acne vulgaris. Sequencing input: blood. In nucleotides, the sequence is TGCGCCAGCAGCCAAGGGTCGCAGGGGAGGGCTGAAGCTTTCGTT. Its translation is CASSQGSQGRAEAFV.